This T cell receptor (beta chain) was recorded in a study of a mutant IDH1 vaccine in newly diagnosed glioma. The time point is: week 47, end of study. Every vaccine dose comprised 300 ug of mutant IDH1 20-mer peptide plus topical imiquimod. V was clipped by 7 bases and J by 11 bases, with 8 bases between them. Germline V gene lookup returns CDR1 SNHLY and CDR2 FYNNEI. The CDR3 runs 9 residues. Of note for this clone: Its antigen is not known.

Sequenced by immunoSEQ multiplex PCR; TCRdb stores in-frame clones only, minus some. Among 30,000 to 40,000 clones listed, roughly 90% were seen once. The specimen comprised PBMCs, sampled from a glioma patient whose treatment included an IDH1 peptide vaccine. The rearrangement links TRBV2 to TRBJ1-1; D gene unclear. The source of this sequence is a woman in her thirties or forties with glioma. In DNA, the CDR3 is TGTGCCAGCAAGGGCGGCGCTTTCTTT. Translated: CASKGGAFF.